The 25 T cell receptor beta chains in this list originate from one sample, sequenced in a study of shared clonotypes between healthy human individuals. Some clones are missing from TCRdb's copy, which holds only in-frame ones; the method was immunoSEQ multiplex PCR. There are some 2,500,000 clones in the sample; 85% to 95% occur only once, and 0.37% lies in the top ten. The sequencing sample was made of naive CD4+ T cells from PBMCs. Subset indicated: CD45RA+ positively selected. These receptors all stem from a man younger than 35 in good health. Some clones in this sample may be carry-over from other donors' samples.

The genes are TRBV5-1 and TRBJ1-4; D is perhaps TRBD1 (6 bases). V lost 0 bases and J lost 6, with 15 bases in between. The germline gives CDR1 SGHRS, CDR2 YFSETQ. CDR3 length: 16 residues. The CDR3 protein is CASSLEPRGGDEKLFF. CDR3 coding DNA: TGCGCCAGCAGCTTGGAGCCCAGGGGCGGGGATGAAAAACTGTTTTTT. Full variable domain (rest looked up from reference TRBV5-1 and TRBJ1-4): KAGVTQTPRYLIKTRGQQVTLSCSPISGHRSVSWYQQTPGQGLQFLFEYFSETQRNKGNFPGRFSGRQFSNSRSEMNVSTLELGDSALYLCASSLEPRGGDEKLFFGSGTQLSVL.

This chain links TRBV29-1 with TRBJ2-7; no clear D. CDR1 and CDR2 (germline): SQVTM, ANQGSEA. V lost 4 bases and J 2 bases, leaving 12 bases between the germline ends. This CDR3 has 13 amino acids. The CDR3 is CSVALALPYEQYF. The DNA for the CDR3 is TGCAGCGTTGCATTGGCTCTTCCCTACGAGCAGTACTTC.

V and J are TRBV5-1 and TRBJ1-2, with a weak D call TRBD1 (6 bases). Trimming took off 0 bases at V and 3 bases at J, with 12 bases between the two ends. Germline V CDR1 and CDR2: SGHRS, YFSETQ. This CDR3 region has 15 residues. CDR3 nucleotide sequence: TGCGCCAGCAGCTTGGGGCAGGGGATATACTATGGCTACACCTTC. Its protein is CASSLGQGIYYGYTF.

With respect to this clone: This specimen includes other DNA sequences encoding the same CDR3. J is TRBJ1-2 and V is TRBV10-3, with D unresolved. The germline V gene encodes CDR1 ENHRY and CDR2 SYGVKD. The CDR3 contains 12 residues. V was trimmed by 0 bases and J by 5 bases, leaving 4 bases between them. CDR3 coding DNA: TGTGCCATCAGTGAGTCAGGGTATGGCTACACCTTC. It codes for CAISESGYGYTF.

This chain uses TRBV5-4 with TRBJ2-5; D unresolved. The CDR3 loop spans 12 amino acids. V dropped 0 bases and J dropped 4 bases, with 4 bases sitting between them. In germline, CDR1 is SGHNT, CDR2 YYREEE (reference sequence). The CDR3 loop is CASSLEPETQYF. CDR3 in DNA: TGTGCCAGCAGCTTGGAACCAGAGACCCAGTACTTC.

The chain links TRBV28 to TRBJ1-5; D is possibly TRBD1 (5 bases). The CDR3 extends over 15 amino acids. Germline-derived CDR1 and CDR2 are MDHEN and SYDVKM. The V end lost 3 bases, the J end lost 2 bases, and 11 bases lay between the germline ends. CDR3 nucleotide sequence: TGTGCCAGCAGTTTCGGCTGGGGCCGCAATCAGCCCCAGCATTTT. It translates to CASSFGWGRNQPQHF.

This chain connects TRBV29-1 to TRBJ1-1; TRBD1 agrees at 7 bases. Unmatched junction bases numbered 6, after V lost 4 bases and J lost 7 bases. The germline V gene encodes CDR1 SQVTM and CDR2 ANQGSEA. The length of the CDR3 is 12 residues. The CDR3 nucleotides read TGCAGCGTTGCAGGGGGGGCTATTGAAGCTTTCTTT. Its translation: CSVAGGAIEAFF.

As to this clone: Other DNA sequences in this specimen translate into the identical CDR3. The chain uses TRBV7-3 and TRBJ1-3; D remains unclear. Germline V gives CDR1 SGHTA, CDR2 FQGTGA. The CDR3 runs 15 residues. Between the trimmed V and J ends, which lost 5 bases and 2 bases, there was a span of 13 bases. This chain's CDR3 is CASSPRRGAGNTIYF. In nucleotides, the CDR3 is TGTGCCAGCAGCCCGCGCCGCGGGGCTGGAAACACCATATATTTT.

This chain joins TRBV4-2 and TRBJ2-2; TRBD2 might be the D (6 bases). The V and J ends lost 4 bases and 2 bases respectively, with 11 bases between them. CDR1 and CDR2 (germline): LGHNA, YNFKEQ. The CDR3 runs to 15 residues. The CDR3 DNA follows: TGTGCCAGCAGCCGCTCGGACTACAACACCGGGGAGCTGTTTTTT. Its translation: CASSRSDYNTGELFF.

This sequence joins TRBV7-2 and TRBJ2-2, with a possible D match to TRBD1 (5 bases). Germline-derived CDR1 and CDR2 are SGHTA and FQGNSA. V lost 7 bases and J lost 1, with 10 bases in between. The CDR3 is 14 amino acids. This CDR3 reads CASILGVNTGELFF. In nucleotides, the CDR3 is TGTGCCAGCATATTAGGGGTGAACACCGGGGAGCTGTTTTTT.

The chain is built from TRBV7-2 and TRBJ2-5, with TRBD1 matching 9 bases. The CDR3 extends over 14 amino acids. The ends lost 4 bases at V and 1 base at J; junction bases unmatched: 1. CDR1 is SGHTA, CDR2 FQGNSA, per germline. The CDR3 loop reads CASSWTGVQETQYF. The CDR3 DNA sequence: TGTGCCAGCAGCTGGACAGGGGTCCAAGAGACCCAGTACTTC.

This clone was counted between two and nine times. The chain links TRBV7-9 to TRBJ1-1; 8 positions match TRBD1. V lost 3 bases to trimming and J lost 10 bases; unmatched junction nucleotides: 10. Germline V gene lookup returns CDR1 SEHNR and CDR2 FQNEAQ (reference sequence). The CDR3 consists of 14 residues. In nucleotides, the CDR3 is TGTGCCAGCAGCTTGGGGACAGGTGAGGTAGGAGCTTTCTTT. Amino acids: CASSLGTGEVGAFF.

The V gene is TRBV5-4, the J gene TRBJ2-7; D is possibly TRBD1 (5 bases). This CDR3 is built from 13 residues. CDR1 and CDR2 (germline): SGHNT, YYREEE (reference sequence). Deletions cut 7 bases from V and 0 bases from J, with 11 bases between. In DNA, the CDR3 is TGTGCCAGCCGACAGTCCCTCTCCTACGAGCAGTACTTC. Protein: CASRQSLSYEQYF. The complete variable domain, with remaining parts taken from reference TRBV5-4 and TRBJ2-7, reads ETGVTQSPTHLIKTRGQQVTLRCSSQSGHNTVSWYQQALGQGPQFIFQYYREEENGRGNFPPRFSGLQFPNYSSELNVNALELDDSALYLCASRQSLSYEQYFGPGTRLTVT.

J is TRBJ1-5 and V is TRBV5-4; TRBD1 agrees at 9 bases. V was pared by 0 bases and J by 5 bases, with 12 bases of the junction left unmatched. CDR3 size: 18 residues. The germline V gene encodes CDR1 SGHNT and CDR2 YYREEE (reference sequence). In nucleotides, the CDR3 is TGTGCCAGCAGCTTGGCCCATACAGGGGGCGCTTTTTATCAGCCCCAGCATTTT. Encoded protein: CASSLAHTGGAFYQPQHF. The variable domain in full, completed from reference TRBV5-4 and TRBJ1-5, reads ETGVTQSPTHLIKTRGQQVTLRCSSQSGHNTVSWYQQALGQGPQFIFQYYREEENGRGNFPPRFSGLQFPNYSSELNVNALELDDSALYLCASSLAHTGGAFYQPQHFGDGTRLSIL.

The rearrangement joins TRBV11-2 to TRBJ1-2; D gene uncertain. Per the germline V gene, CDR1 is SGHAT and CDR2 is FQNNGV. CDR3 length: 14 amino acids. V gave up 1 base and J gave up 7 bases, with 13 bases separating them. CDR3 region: CASSLGGSMFGYTF. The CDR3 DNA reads TGTGCCAGCAGCTTAGGAGGGTCTATGTTTGGCTACACCTTC.

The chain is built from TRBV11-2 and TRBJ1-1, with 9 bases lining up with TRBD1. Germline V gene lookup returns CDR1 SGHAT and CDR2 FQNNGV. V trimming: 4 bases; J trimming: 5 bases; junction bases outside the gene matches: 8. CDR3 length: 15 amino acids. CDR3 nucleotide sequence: TGTGCCAGCAGCTCATCCTACAGGGGGCTGACTGAAGCTTTCTTT. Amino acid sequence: CASSSSYRGLTEAFF.

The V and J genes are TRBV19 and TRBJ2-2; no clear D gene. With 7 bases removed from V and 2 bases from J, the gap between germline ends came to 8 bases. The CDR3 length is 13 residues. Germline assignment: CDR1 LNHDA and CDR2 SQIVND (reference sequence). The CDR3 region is CASKHRNTGELFF. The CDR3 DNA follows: TGTGCCAGTAAACATAGAAACACCGGGGAGCTGTTTTTT.

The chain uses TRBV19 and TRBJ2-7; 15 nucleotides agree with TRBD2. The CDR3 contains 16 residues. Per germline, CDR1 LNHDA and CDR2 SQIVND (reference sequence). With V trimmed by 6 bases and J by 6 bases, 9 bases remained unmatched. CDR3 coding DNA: TGTGCCAGTAGGCCGGGACTAGCGGGAGGACCCCTCGAGCAGTACTTC. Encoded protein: CASRPGLAGGPLEQYF.

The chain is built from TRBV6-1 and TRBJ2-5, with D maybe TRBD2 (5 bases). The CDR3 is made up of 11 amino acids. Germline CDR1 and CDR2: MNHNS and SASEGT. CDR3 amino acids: CTCGLQETQYF. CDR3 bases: TGTACCTGCGGACTCCAAGAGACCCAGTACTTC.

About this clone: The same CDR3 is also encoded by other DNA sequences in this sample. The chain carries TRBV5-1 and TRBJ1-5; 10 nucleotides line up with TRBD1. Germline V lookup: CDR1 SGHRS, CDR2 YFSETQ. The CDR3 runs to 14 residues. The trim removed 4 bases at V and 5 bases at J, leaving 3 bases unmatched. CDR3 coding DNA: TGCGCCAGCAGCCCGGGACAGGGGTATCAGCCCCAGCATTTT. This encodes CASSPGQGYQPQHF.

The CDR3 region is CASSLEASGRITGELFF. CDR3 in DNA: TGTGCCAGCAGCTTGGAGGCTAGCGGGAGAATAACCGGGGAGCTGTTTTTT. The J gene is TRBJ2-2, the V gene TRBV5-5; TRBD2 agrees at 10 bases. The CDR3 totals 17 residues. CDR1 and CDR2 from the germline V gene are SGHKS and YYEKEE (reference sequence). The ends lost 0 bases at V and 5 bases at J; junction bases unmatched: 7.

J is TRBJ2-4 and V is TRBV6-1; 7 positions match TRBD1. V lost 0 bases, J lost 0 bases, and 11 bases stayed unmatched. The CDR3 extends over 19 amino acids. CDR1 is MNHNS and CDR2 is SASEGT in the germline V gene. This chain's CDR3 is CASSEASGKGGVAKNIQYF. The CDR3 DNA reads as TGTGCCAGCAGTGAAGCGTCAGGTAAAGGGGGCGTAGCCAAAAACATTCAGTACTTC.

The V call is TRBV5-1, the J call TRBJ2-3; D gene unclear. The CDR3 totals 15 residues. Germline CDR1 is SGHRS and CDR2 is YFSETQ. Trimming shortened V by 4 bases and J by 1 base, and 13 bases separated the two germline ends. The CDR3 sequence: CASSPPYMGTDTQYF. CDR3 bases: TGCGCCAGCAGCCCCCCCTATATGGGCACAGATACGCAGTATTTT. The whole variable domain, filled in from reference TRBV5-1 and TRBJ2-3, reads KAGVTQTPRYLIKTRGQQVTLSCSPISGHRSVSWYQQTPGQGLQFLFEYFSETQRNKGNFPGRFSGRQFSNSRSEMNVSTLELGDSALYLCASSPPYMGTDTQYFGPGTRLTVL.

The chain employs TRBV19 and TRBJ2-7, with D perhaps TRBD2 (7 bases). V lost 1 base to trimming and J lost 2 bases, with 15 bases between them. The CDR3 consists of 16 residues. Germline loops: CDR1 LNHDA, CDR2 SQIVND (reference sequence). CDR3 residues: CASSIVGGLGAYEQYF. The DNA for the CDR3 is TGTGCCAGTAGTATAGTCGGGGGGCTCGGAGCCTACGAGCAGTACTTC.

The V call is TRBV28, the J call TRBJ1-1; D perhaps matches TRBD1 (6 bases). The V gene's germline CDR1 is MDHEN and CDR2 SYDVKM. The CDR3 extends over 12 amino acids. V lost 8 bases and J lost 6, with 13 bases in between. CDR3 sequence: CASGGLASEAFF. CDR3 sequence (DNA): TGTGCCAGCGGGGGCTTAGCCTCTGAAGCTTTCTTT.